The 6 T cell receptor beta chains in this list originate from one sample, sequenced in a study of OX40 agonist ivuxolimab in advanced cancers. Assay used: immunoSEQ multiplex PCR; TCRdb lists only in-frame clones, some missing. The sample has 7,000 to 9,500 clones; roughly 71% are singletons. Sequencing was performed on CD4+ or CD8+ T cells sorted from blood, taken in a trial of the OX40 agonist ivuxolimab. The receptors here all came from an adult with an advanced solid tumor such as melanoma, head and neck, liver or kidney cancer.

V usage is TRBV7-2 and J usage is TRBJ2-5; D unresolved. The J call is in doubt because the DNA end fits TRBJ2-7 better. CDR3 length: 13 residues. The germline CDR1 and CDR2 sequences are SGHTA and FQGNSA. CDR3 sequence: CASSPQQLYEQYF. The CDR3 nucleotides are TGTGCCAGCAGCCCCCAGCAGCTCTACGAGCAGTACTTC.

This clone was recorded a few times. The chain joins TRBV20-1 to TRBJ1-1; D call uncertain. Trimming removed 0 bases at V and 3 bases at J, with 2 bases between. Germline V gives CDR1 DFQATT, CDR2 SNEGSKA (reference sequence). CDR3 length: 11 residues. CDR3 in amino acids: CSARDYTEAFF. In DNA form, the CDR3 reads TGCAGTGCTAGAGACTACACTGAAGCTTTCTTT.

This clone is a singleton in its sample. It may be a read error: a sequence one base away is much more abundant. Other DNA sequences from this sample encode an identical CDR3 as well. V is TRBV13 and J is TRBJ1-1, with D possibly being TRBD1 (5 bases). The CDR3 length is 17 residues. Germline-derived CDR1 and CDR2 are PRHDT and FYEKMQ (reference sequence). In DNA, the CDR3 is TGTGCCAGCAGCTTAGTCCCGCAGGGTCTTTGGAACACTGAAGCCTTCTTT. It translates to CASSLVPQGLWNTEAFF.

The chain joins TRBV4-2 to TRBJ2-1; TRBD2 matches 12 bases. CDR1 is LGHNA and CDR2 is YNFKEQ in the germline V gene. J lost 2 bases, V lost 0 bases, and 5 bases had no gene match. The length of the CDR3 is 18 residues. The CDR3 bases are TGTGCCAGCAGCCAAGAGCTAGCGGGGGGGCCCCCCTACAATGAGCAGTTCTTC. Protein: CASSQELAGGPPYNEQFF.

Only a few counts were recorded for this clone. Other DNA sequences in the sample encode the same CDR3. The chain links TRBV9 to TRBJ1-1, with D hard to call. CDR3 length equals 15 residues. The V end was cut by 0 bases, the J end by 1 base, with 10 bases between. The germline V gene has CDR1 SGDLS and CDR2 YYNGEE. CDR3 region: CASSVGTGSNTEAFF. The CDR3 DNA reads TGTGCCAGCAGCGTAGGGACCGGGTCGAACACTGAAGCTTTCTTT.

This clone is a singleton in its sample. The V call is TRBV29-1, the J call TRBJ2-1, with unresolved D. Per germline, CDR1 SQVTM and CDR2 ANQGSEA. The CDR3 consists of 11 residues. V shed 5 bases and J shed 5 bases, with 7 bases lying between them. The CDR3 nucleotides are TGCAGCGTTCCCGCGAACAATGAGCAGTTCTTC. It is translated as CSVPANNEQFF.